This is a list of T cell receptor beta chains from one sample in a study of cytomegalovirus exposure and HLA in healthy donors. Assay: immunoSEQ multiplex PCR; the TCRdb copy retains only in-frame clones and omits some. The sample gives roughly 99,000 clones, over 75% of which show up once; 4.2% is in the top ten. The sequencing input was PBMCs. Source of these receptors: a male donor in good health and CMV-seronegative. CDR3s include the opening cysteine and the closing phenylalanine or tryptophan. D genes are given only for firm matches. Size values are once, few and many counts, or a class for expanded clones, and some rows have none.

CDR3nt: TGTGCCAGCAGCGGGGACAGGGGTAATGAGCAGTTCTTC; CDR3aa: CASSGDRGNEQFF; len: 13; d_gene: TRBD1; j_gene: TRBJ2-1; v_gene: TRBV11-2; abundance: .
CDR3nt: TGTGCCAGCAGTTACTTAGCGGGAGGAGTTACAGATACGCAGTATTTT; CDR3aa: CASSYLAGGVTDTQYF; len: 16; d_gene: TRBD2; j_gene: TRBJ2-3; v_gene: TRBV6-6; abundance: .
CDR3nt: TGTGCCAGTAGTATAACGCAGGGGGCAGGCACAGATACGCAGTATTTT; CDR3aa: CASSITQGAGTDTQYF; len: 16; d_gene: TRBD1; j_gene: TRBJ2-3; v_gene: TRBV19; abundance: .
CDR3nt: TGTGCCAGCAGAGCGGACAGGGGGCTTGAAAAACTGTTTTTT; CDR3aa: CASRADRGLEKLFF; len: 14; d_gene: TRBD1; j_gene: TRBJ1-4; v_gene: TRBV28; abundance: .
CDR3nt: TGTGCCAGCAACAGGTCTAGGGGTAATCAGCCCCAGCATTTT; CDR3aa: CASNRSRGNQPQHF; len: 14; d_gene: .; j_gene: TRBJ1-5; v_gene: TRBV6-1; abundance: few
CDR3nt: TGCGCCAGCAGCCGCGGCGGGGAGGCCTATGGCTACACCTTC; CDR3aa: CASSRGGEAYGYTF; len: 14; d_gene: .; j_gene: TRBJ1-2; v_gene: TRBV5-1; abundance: once
CDR3nt: TGTGCCAGCAGCCCCGGGGGGAACACTGAAGCTTTCTTT; CDR3aa: CASSPGGNTEAFF; len: 13; d_gene: .; j_gene: TRBJ1-1; v_gene: TRBV9; abundance: few
CDR3nt: TGCGCCAGCAGCTTCGGCAGGGAAACCTTCGACTCTGGAAACACCATATATTTT; CDR3aa: CASSFGRETFDSGNTIYF; len: 18; d_gene: .; j_gene: TRBJ1-3; v_gene: TRBV5-1; abundance: .
CDR3nt: TGTGCCAGCAGCTTGGCCGGGATCGGCAATCAGCCCCAGCATTTT; CDR3aa: CASSLAGIGNQPQHF; len: 15; d_gene: .; j_gene: TRBJ1-5; v_gene: TRBV5-5; abundance: once
CDR3nt: TGCGCCAGCAGCCACCCCGAGGGTCAGCCCCAGCATTTT; CDR3aa: CASSHPEGQPQHF; len: 13; d_gene: .; j_gene: TRBJ1-5; v_gene: TRBV4-1; abundance: .
CDR3nt: TGTGCCAGCAGTGAAAATTGGTCCTTAGTGAATCAGCCCCAGCATTTT; CDR3aa: CASSENWSLVNQPQHF; len: 16; d_gene: .; j_gene: TRBJ1-5; v_gene: TRBV6-1; abundance: few
CDR3nt: TGTGCCAGCAGCGGTAGCGGGACGGTGAACACTGAAGCTTTCTTT; CDR3aa: CASSGSGTVNTEAFF; len: 15; d_gene: .; j_gene: TRBJ1-1; v_gene: TRBV4-2; abundance: .
CDR3nt: TGTGCCAGTAGCCTCGAGGCGGGCCGGCAGGATACGCAGTATTTT; CDR3aa: CASSLEAGRQDTQYF; len: 15; d_gene: .; j_gene: TRBJ2-3; v_gene: TRBV19; abundance: once
CDR3nt: TGTGCCAGCAGTTCAACAGATACGCAGTATTTT; CDR3aa: CASSSTDTQYF; len: 11; d_gene: .; j_gene: TRBJ2-3; v_gene: TRBV14; abundance: .
CDR3nt: TGTGCCAGCAGTATGGGGACAGCCTACTACGAGCAGTACTTC; CDR3aa: CASSMGTAYYEQYF; len: 14; d_gene: TRBD1; j_gene: TRBJ2-7; v_gene: TRBV25-1; abundance: .
CDR3nt: TGTGCCAGCAGCTTGGGGCGGCGAACCGGGGAGCTGTTTTTT; CDR3aa: CASSLGRRTGELFF; len: 14; d_gene: .; j_gene: TRBJ2-2; v_gene: TRBV5-4; abundance: .
CDR3nt: TGTGCCAGCAGCGTCAGTAGCGCGAGCACAGATACGCAGTATTTT; CDR3aa: CASSVSSASTDTQYF; len: 15; d_gene: .; j_gene: TRBJ2-3; v_gene: TRBV9; abundance: .
CDR3nt: TGCGCCAGCAGTCCGAGGGCCGACTCCTACGAGCAGTACTTC; CDR3aa: CASSPRADSYEQYF; len: 14; d_gene: .; j_gene: TRBJ2-7; v_gene: TRBV5-1; abundance: .
CDR3nt: TGTGCCAGCAGCGTTAGCGGACTGGGGCAGTTCTTC; CDR3aa: CASSVSGLGQFF; len: 12; d_gene: .; j_gene: TRBJ2-1; v_gene: TRBV6-5; abundance: .
CDR3nt: TGTGCCAGCAGTTTATTGGCTAGCGGGATGTTAATTAAGGAGCAGTTCTTC; CDR3aa: CASSLLASGMLIKEQFF; len: 17; d_gene: TRBD2; j_gene: TRBJ2-1; v_gene: TRBV27; abundance: .
CDR3nt: TGTGCCAGCAGCTTAGGCAGGGATAACACTGAAGCTTTCTTT; CDR3aa: CASSLGRDNTEAFF; len: 14; d_gene: .; j_gene: TRBJ1-1; v_gene: TRBV7-8; abundance: .
CDR3nt: TGCAGCGTTTACTCAGGGGTCGGAAACACCATATATTTT; CDR3aa: CSVYSGVGNTIYF; len: 13; d_gene: .; j_gene: TRBJ1-3; v_gene: TRBV29-1; abundance: .